This TCR beta chain was captured in a study of T-cell reconstitution after alpha-beta-depleted transplantation in children. Preparing the TCRbeta library involved the use of unique molecular identifiers. TCRdb reprocessed the PCR reads with MiXCR, giving one entry per CDR3 protein. The sample consists of roughly 190,000 distinct CDR3 sequences, approximately 14% of them appearing once. Looked up from germline, CDR1 is SQVTM and CDR2 is ANQGSEA. V shed 8 bases and J shed 0 bases, with 12 bases lying between them. The CDR3 totals 13 residues. The table lists this clonotype with a few counts. The sample was PBMCs from the stem cell graft donor, taken from the stem cell graft. The rearrangement links TRBV29-1 to TRBJ2-3; D is possibly TRBD2 (6 bases). This receptor was identified in a human donor who donated a stem cell graft to a child with acute lymphoblastic leukemia. In DNA form, the CDR3 reads TGCAGCTCTACTAGCACGAGCACAGATACGCAGTATTTT. Its translation: CSSTSTSTDTQYF.